Below, one T cell receptor (beta chain) is given with its context. As yet, its antigen is unknown. A multiplex PCR was run with 60 Vbeta primers and 13 Jbeta primers. Only in-frame clones appear in the TCRdb table, and some are missing; sequencing was by immunoSEQ multiplex PCR. The sample contains fewer than 200,000 clones, approximately 80% of which appear only once. This sample was taken from a study of cytomegalovirus exposure and HLA in healthy donors. Notes on the study in general: CMV serostatus was the only immune exposure information that was available. Investigators reported around 150 TCR beta chains as tied to cytomegalovirus. Earlier analysis looked at TCR beta V segments, and most were productive about 87% or about 30% of the time. There were a few CMV-associated chains whose specificity for CMV antigens was confirmed in vitro.

The CDR3 runs to 15 residues. The V and J ends lost 6 bases and 8 bases respectively, with 22 bases between them. In germline, CDR1 is SEHNR, CDR2 FQNEAQ (reference sequence). The clonotype originates from a woman aged 30 to 39 in good health and CMV-seropositive. Sequencing input: PBMCs. The chain couples TRBV7-9 to TRBJ1-2; TRBD1 is a possible D gene (6 bases). CDR3 protein: CASRLGSQGSEGYTF. In DNA form, the CDR3 reads TGTGCCAGCAGATTGGGCTCACAGGGATCGGAAGGCTACACCTTC.